The T cell receptor (beta chain) described here comes from a study of cytomegalovirus exposure and HLA in healthy donors. The primer mix had 60 Vbeta and 13 Jbeta primers. Sequenced by immunoSEQ multiplex PCR; TCRdb stores in-frame clones only, minus some. The sample shows around 120,000 clones, 76% of them seen only once. Study-level findings and limits: A few V segments could not be told apart, such as TRBV6-2 and TRBV6-3, and were left out. Sequencing likely caused a cluster of highly shared sequence variants.

A word on this clone: As yet, its antigen is unknown.

The CDR3 is 15 amino acids. Per germline, CDR1 SGHAT and CDR2 FQNNGV. V was clipped by 5 bases and J by 0 bases; unmatched bases: 4. The source of this sequence is a man aged 45 to 65 in good health and CMV-seropositive. The sequencing sample was made of PBMCs. This rearrangement joins TRBV11-2 to TRBJ2-7, with TRBD2 identical over 10 bases. The CDR3 DNA follows: TGTGCCAGCAGCCGAACTAGCGGGGACTCCTACGAGCAGTACTTC. It encodes CASSRTSGDSYEQYF.